The text below deals with one T cell receptor (beta chain). Its antigen remains unidentified. Per-base quality was not reported, and no clone a single base away is much larger than it. This specimen belongs to a study of blood T cell repertoires in COVID-19 (TCRdb year 2020). In terms of the full investigation: Samples from collaborators originated in the United States, Italy and Spain and spanned both the acute and convalescent phases of COVID-19. HLA class I and class II types, where available, came from metadata supplied by the sample provider rather than from assay-based typing. The prospective study material was composed of cDNA or gDNA derived from T cells, B-cell-depleted T cells, or PBMCs. The samples were drawn from the first 160 participants of the ongoing ImmuneRACE study and from over a thousand subjects provided by 6 global collaborators. Subjects who had been exposed to COVID-19, were actively infected with it, or had recovered from it provided the deeply sampled blood TCRbeta repertoires that made up the dataset. Nearly every sample came with metadata listing a de-identified subject ID, COVID-19 status, age in years and sex. The repertoires were released in a freely available public database intended as a resource for research on the immune response to SARS-CoV-2. Overall study outcomes, separate from this receptor: Clinical and demographic metadata were provided uncurated, with the amount varying by source and participant.

The immunoSEQ Assay, a bias-controlled multiplex PCR, was used to amplify TCRbeta CDR3 regions from genomic DNA. In the original analysis: Within the assay, amplification of reference gene primers was used to estimate how many nucleated cells each sample contained. Sequence reads were collapsed and filtered to measure the absolute abundance of every unique TCRbeta CDR3 rearrangement. For each sample, productive Simpson clonality was calculated as the square root of Simpson's diversity index over productive rearrangements. Entries here come from immuneACCESS through TCRdb and include only in-frame sequences with V and J called. Some clones fail to appear in such tables; in the studies checked, an unresolved V gene covers under half of the shortfall, and the cause of the remainder is unknown. V and J calls and clone size are as listed in that table; D and trimming were resolved from the DNA. The sample records 450,000 or so clones, 80% to 90% of which are singletons. The ten largest clones take up roughly 0.84% of the sample.

The V and J ends are trimmed by 2 bases and 3 bases, leaving 6 bases between them. The CDR3 contains 13 residues, cysteine and phenylalanine counted. Of all the DNA, just the CDR3 is kept, 39 bases in frame from base 1. Looking up the germline V gene yields CDR1 KGHDR and CDR2 SFDVKD. One collaborating source in Seattle enrolled patients during active infection and followed them longitudinally through the course of disease. Whole blood was collected in K2EDTA tubes by collaborating institutions according to the institutions' own protocols. For TCRbeta analysis, collaborators shipped samples in one of three forms: frozen whole blood, isolated PBMCs, or DNA extracted from either of those sample types.

The sequenced material came from peripheral blood. The sequence was collected from a young man with COVID-19, enrolled during active disease. The receptor chain draws on TRBV24-1 and TRBJ1-1, with a tentative D gene TRBD1 over 6 matching bases. The nucleotide sequence reads TGTGCCACCAGTGATTCAGGGGACACTGAAGCTTTCTTT. Its translation is CATSDSGDTEAFF.